This T cell receptor (beta chain) was documented in a study of cytomegalovirus exposure and HLA in healthy donors. Study-wide points: On later analysis, the bulk of CMV-associated TCR beta chains appeared to be HLA-restricted. Several of the most significant clusters were apparently associated with common viral pathogens in a later analysis.

The CDR3 has 17 residues. Trimming took off 3 bases at V and 0 bases at J, with 17 bases between the two ends. Per germline, CDR1 SGHDN and CDR2 FVKESK. The PCR contained 60 Vbeta and 13 Jbeta primers. Some clones are missing from TCRdb's copy, which holds only in-frame ones; the method was immunoSEQ multiplex PCR. The sample lists 85,000 to 120,000 clones; 70% to 85% were seen once. Points on this clone: What it binds is unknown.

Donors showed nominal health when sampled, although they likely had unrecorded immune exposures. The chain is built from TRBV14 and TRBJ1-1; the D gene is possibly TRBD1 (5 bases). Sequences were obtained from PBMCs. The sequence came from a man aged 55 to 70 in good health and CMV-seronegative. CDR3 sequence reads: CASSHYLQATMNTEAFF. For the CDR3, the DNA is TGTGCCAGCAGCCACTACTTACAGGCCACAATGAACACTGAAGCTTTCTTT.